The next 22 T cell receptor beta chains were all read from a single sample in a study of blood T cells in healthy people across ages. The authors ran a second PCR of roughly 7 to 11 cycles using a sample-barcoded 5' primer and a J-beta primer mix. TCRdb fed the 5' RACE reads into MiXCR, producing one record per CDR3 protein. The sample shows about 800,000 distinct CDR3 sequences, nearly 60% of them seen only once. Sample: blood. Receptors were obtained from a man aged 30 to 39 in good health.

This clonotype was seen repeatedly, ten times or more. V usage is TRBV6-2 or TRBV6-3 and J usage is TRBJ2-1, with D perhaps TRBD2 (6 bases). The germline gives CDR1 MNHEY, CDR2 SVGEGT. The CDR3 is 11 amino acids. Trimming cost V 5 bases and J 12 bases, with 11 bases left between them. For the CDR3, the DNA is TGTGCCAGCAGTCTCGGGACTGGGCAGTTCTTC. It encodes CASSLGTGQFF.

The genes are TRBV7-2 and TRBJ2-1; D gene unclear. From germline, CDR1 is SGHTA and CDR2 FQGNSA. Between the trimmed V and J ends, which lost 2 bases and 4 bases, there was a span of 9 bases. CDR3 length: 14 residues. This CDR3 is CASSLTQVYNEQFF. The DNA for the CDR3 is TGTGCCAGCAGCTTAACCCAGGTTTACAATGAGCAGTTCTTC. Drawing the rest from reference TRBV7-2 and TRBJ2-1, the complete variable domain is GAGVSQSPSNKVTEKGKDVELRCDPISGHTALYWYRQSLGQGLEFLIYFQGNSAPDKSGLPSDRFSAERTGGSVSTLTIQRTQQEDSAVYLCASSLTQVYNEQFFGPGTRLTVL.

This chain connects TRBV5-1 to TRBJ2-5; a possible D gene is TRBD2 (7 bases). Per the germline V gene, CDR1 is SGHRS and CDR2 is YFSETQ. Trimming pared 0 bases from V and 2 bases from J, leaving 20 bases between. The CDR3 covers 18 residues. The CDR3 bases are TGCGCCAGCAGCTTGGCGGGATACCGGGCGGGGGCACAAGAGACCCAGTACTTC. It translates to CASSLAGYRAGAQETQYF.

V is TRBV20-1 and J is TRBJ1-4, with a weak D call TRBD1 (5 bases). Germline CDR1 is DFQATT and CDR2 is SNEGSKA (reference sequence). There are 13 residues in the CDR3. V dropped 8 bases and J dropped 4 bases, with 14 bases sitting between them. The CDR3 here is CSTGGGVNEKLFF. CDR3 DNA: TGCAGTACAGGAGGAGGGGTTAATGAAAAACTGTTTTTT.

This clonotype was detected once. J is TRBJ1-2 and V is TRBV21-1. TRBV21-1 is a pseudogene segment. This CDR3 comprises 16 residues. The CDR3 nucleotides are TGTGCCAGCAGCAACACGGGGATTGATTATAACTATGGCTACACCTTC. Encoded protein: CASSNTGIDYNYGYTF.

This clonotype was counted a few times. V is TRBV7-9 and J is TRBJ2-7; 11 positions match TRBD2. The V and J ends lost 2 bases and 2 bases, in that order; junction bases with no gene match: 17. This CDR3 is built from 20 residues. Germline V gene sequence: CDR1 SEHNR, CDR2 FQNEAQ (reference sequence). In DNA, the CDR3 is TGTGCCAGCAGCTTATCGGTTAGCGGGAGGGGGTTGACGAACCCCTACGAGCAGTACTTC. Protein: CASSLSVSGRGLTNPYEQYF.

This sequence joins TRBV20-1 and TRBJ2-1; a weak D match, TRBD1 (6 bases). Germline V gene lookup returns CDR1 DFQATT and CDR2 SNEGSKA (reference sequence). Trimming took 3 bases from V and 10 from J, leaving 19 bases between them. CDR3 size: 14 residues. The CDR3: CSARDPHRVGEQFF. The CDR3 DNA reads TGCAGTGCTAGGGACCCACACAGGGTCGGCGAGCAGTTCTTC.

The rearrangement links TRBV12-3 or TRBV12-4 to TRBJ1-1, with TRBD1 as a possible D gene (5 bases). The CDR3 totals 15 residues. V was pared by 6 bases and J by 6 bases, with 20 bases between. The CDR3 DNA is TGTGCCAGCAGCAGCCCGGGGGGTAGAGTTGCTGAAGCTTTCTTT. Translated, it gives CASSSPGGRVAEAFF.

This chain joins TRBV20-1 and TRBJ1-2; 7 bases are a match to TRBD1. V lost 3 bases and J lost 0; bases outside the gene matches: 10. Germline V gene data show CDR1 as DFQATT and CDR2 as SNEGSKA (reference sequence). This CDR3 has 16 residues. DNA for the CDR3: TGCAGTGCTAGGGGGTTACAGGGGACGACTAACTATGGCTACACCTTC. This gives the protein CSARGLQGTTNYGYTF.

Written as DNA, the CDR3 is TGTGCCAGCAGTGATTCGGGGGGGATTGAGCAGTTCTTC. Its protein is CASSDSGGIEQFF. This sequence joins TRBV6-4 and TRBJ2-1, with TRBD2 identical over 8 bases. Germline CDR1 is MRHNA and CDR2 is SNTAGT. This CDR3 spans 13 amino acids. V gave up 3 bases and J gave up 9 bases; unmatched junction bases: 4.

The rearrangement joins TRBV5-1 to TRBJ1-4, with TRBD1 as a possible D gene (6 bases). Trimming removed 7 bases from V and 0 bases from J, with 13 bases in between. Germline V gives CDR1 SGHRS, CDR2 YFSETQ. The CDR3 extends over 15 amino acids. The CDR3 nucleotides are TGCGCCAGCCAACAGGGCACCTCAACTAATGAAAAACTGTTTTTT. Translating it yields CASQQGTSTNEKLFF.

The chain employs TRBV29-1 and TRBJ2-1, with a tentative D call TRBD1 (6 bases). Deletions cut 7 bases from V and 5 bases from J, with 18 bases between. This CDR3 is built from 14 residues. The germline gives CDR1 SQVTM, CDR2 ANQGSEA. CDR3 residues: CSAKQGLGNNEQFF. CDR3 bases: TGCAGCGCCAAACAGGGCCTCGGGAACAATGAGCAGTTCTTC.

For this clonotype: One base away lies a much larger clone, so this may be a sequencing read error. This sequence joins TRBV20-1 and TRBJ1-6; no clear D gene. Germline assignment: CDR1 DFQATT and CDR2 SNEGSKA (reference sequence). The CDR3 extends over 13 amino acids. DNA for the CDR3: TGCAGTGTTAGAGCGGACTATAATTCACCCCTCCACTTT. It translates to CSVRADYNSPLHF.

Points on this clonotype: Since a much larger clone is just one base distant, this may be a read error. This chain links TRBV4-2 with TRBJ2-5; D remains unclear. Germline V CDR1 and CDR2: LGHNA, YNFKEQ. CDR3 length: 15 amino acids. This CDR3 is CASSQLENPQGTQYF. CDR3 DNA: TGTGCCAGCAGCCAACTCGAAAATCCACAAGGGACCCAGTACTTC.

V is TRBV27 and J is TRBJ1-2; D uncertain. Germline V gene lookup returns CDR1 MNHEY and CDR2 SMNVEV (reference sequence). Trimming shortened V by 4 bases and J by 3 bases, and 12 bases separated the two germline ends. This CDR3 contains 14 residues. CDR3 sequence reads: CASSSTGSHYGYTF. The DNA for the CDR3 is TGTGCCAGCAGTTCTACCGGGAGTCACTATGGCTACACCTTC.

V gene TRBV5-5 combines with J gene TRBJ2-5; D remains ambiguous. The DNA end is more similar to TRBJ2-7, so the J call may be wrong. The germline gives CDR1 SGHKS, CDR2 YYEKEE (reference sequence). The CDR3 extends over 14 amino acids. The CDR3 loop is CASSPELSAYEQYF. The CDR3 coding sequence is TGTGCCAGCAGCCCTGAACTCTCCGCCTACGAGCAGTACTTC.

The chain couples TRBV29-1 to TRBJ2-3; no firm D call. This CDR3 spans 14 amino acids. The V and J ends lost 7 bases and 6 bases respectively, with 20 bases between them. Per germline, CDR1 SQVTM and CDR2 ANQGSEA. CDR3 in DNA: TGCAGCGCAAGAGAGGCCCTCATGGGGGATACGCAGTATTTT. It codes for CSAREALMGDTQYF.

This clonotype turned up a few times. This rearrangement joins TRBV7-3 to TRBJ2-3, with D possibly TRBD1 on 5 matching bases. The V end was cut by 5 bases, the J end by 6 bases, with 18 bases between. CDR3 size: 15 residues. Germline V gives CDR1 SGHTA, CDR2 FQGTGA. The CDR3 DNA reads TGTGCCAGCAGCCCCCATCCAGGGATTTCCGATACGCAGTATTTT. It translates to CASSPHPGISDTQYF.

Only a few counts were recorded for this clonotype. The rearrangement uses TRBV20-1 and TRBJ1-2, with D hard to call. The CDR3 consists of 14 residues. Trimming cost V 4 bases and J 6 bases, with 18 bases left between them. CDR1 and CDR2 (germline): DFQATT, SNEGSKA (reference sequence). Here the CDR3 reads CSAINNNPYNGYTF. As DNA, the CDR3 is TGCAGTGCTATAAATAATAATCCCTACAATGGCTACACCTTC.

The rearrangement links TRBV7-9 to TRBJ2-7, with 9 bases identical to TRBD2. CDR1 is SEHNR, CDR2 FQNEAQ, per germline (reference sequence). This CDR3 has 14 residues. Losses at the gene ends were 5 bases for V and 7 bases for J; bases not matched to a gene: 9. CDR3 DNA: TGTGCCAGCAGCACAGGCCTAGCGGGAAATGAGCAGTACTTC. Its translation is CASSTGLAGNEQYF.

Here the CDR3 reads CSARPTSGSTDTQYF. CDR3 coding DNA: TGCAGTGCTAGGCCAACTAGCGGAAGCACAGATACGCAGTATTTT. The J gene is TRBJ2-3, the V gene TRBV20-1; 8 positions agree with TRBD2. Germline CDR1 DFQATT, CDR2 SNEGSKA (reference sequence). The CDR3 loop spans 15 amino acids. Trimming at V came to 3 bases and at J to 0 bases, leaving 5 bases not matched to a gene.

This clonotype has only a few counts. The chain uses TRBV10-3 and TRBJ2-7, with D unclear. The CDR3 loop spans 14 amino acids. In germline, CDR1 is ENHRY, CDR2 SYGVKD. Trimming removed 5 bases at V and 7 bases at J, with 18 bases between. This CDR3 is CAISIGGAYNEQYF. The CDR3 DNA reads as TGTGCCATCAGTATTGGCGGAGCCTACAATGAGCAGTACTTC.